The sequence of this T cell receptor beta chain was determined in a study of cytomegalovirus exposure and HLA in healthy donors. 60 Vbeta and 13 Jbeta primers were used in PCR. The table came from immunoSEQ multiplex PCR; TCRdb's copy has only in-frame clones and leaves some out. The profile shows some 120,000 clones, 75% to 85% of them singletons. Study-level results: Among the CMV-associated chains, a few were confirmed in vitro as specific for CMV antigens. An analysis that was carried out later associated fewer than 20,000 TCR beta sequences with HLA alleles at 0.05 false discovery rate.

This clone was counted a few times. Antigen specificity is unknown. The ends were cut back, 6 bases at V and 0 bases at J, with 14 bases in the middle. Germline assignment: CDR1 SGHVS and CDR2 FNYEAQ. This CDR3 comprises 15 residues. This chain joins TRBV7-6 and TRBJ2-5; weak D call: TRBD1 (5 bases). The sample comprised PBMCs. This clonotype was sampled from a middle-aged man in good health and CMV-seronegative. DNA for the CDR3: TGTGCCAGCAGAAAGGGGCCTTTCCACCAAGAGACCCAGTACTTC. Protein product: CASRKGPFHQETQYF.